Detailed here is one T cell receptor (beta chain). Its antigen remains unidentified. Germline V gene lookup returns CDR1 LGHDT and CDR2 YNNKEL (reference sequence). Germline trimming cut 2 bases from V and 4 bases from J; bases unmatched to any gene: 11. CDR3 length equals 18 residues. These data are taken from a study of CD8 T cells in Susac syndrome. Study findings and constraints: The number of individuals included in the study's TCR sequencing and HLA analysis was acknowledged as relatively small.

RNA, at about 0.45 to 1 ug, was reverse transcribed with random hexamers. TCRdb reprocessed the immunoSEQ multiplex PCR reads with MiXCR, giving one entry per CDR3 protein. The profile covers 150,000 to 200,000 distinct CDR3 sequences, with less than 95% appearing a single time and 0.075% to 0.095% taken by the ten largest. The source material was CD4+ T cells from PBMCs. V is TRBV3-1 and J is TRBJ1-3; 10 bases map to TRBD1. This sequence originates from a human donor with multiple sclerosis. The CDR3 bases are TGTGCCAGCAGCCAACCCCACGGGACAGGGGAAGAAGGAAACACCATATATTTT. Translated, it gives CASSQPHGTGEEGNTIYF.